This record looks at one T cell receptor beta chain sequence and its context. This entry comes from a study of cytomegalovirus exposure and HLA in healthy donors. Study-level background: Sequencing of 150 million to 200 million T cells in an earlier analysis found roughly 120 million unique TCR beta sequences.

PCR involved 60 Vbeta and 13 Jbeta primers. Libraries were prepared by immunoSEQ multiplex PCR; TCRdb keeps only in-frame clonotypes and omits some of them. The table shows 150,000 to 200,000 clones, with around 80% occurring only once. Trimming pared 5 bases from V and 5 bases from J, leaving 12 bases between. CDR1 is MNHNS and CDR2 is SASEGT in the germline V gene. The length of the CDR3 is 13 residues. This TCR was recovered from a man aged 18 to 30 in good health and CMV-seronegative. Sequencing was done on a sample of PBMCs. The chain recombines TRBV6-1 with TRBJ1-2, with a possible D match to TRBD1 (6 bases). The CDR3 sequence: CASSPTGSYGYTF. CDR3 coding DNA: TGTGCCAGCAGTCCCACAGGGTCGTATGGCTACACCTTC.